This T cell receptor beta chain was found in a study of blood T cells in healthy people across ages. Points from the study as a whole: Researchers report that TCR beta diversity correlated strongly with naive T cell percentage.

PCR was performed a second time for about 7 to 12 cycles using a sample-barcoded 5' primer and a J-beta primer mix. TCRdb passed the 5' RACE reads through MiXCR, listing each CDR3 protein once. The data hold 1.2 million to 1.5 million distinct CDR3 sequences, with approximately 40% observed a single time. V lost 2 bases to trimming and J lost 0 bases, with 11 bases between them. CDR1 and CDR2 (germline): MNHEY, SMNVEV (reference sequence). The CDR3 is 15 residues long. In regard to this clonotype: Its antigen is not identified.

Sequenced: blood. The chain carries TRBV27 and TRBJ2-7; D is undetermined. The receptor was isolated from a young woman in good health. CDR3: CASSLRRSNSYEQYF. CDR3 DNA: TGTGCCAGCAGTTTACGACGCTCTAACTCCTACGAGCAGTACTTC.